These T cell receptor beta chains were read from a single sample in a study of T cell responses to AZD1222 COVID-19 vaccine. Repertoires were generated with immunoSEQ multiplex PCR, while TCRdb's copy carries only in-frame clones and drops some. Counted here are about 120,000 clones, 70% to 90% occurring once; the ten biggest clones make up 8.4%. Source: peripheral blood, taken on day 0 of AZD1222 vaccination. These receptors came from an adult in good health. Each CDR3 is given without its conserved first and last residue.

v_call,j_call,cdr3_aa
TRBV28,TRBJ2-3,ASQLRADTQY
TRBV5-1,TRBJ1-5,ASSLQGAGQPQH
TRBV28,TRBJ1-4,ASSLSGSDEKLF
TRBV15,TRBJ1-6,ATSRDPAASPLH
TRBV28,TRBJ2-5,ASSMIGDRDGETQY
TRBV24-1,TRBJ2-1,ATSLGLGQF
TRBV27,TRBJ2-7,ASSVTVSYEQY
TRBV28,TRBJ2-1,ASSLSRGYAYNEQF
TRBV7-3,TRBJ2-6,ASRPQGSGANVLT
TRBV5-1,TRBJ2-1,ASSPEGPYNEQF
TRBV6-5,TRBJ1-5,ASTRGPSEQPQH
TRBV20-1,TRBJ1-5,SASPPGKSNQPQH
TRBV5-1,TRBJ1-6,ASSVTGLNSPLH
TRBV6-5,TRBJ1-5,AIDSRLEPQH
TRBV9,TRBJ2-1,ASSVVSGSGNEQF
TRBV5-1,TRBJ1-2,ASSPDPSNYGYT
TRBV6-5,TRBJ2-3,ASSNLRQANGDTQY
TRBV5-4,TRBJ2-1,ASIGDSYNEQF
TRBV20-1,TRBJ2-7,SASGGGPFHEQY
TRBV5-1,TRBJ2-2,ASSLASGSYTGELF
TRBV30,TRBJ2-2,AWSYREAGELF
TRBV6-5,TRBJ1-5,ASSYEGNQPQH
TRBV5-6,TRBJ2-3,ASSIPGLHTQY
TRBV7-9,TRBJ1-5,ASSGGTAYSNQPQH
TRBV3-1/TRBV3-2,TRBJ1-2,ASSQGAYGYT
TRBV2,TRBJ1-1,ASSLQGNTEAF
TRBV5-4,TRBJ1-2,ASSLAGMNYGYT
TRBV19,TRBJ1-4,ASNTDGLNEKLF
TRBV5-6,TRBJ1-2,ASSPARPTSFWGYGYT
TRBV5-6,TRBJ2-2,ASSSRTGTDTGELF
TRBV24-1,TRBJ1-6,ATSDAGSMGPLH
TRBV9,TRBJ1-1,ASSRWTGGNDEAF
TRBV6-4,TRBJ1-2,ASSDWRGGGYT
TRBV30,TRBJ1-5,AWSRDSNQPQH
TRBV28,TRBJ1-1,ASTSPGTGDTEAF
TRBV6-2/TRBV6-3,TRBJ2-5,ASSYQETQY
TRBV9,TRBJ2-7,ASSVAVSGGEQY
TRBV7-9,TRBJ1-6,ASSSHGLGNSPLH
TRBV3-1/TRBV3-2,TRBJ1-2,ASSQDRFACT
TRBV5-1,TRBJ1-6,ASSFGGSSYNSPLH
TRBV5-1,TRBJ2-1,ASSLVQGSSYNEQF
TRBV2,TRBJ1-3,ASRTDRGSGNTIY
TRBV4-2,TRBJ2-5,ASSQGQSGETQY
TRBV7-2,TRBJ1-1,ASTFGTTNTEAF
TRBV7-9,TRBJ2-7,ASSLGDRGEQY